A single sample is the source of the 9 T cell receptor beta chains below, sequenced in a study of blood T cell repertoires in COVID-19. The repertoire was sequenced with immunoSEQ multiplex PCR; TCRdb's copy has only in-frame clones and lacks some. The sample has about 77,000 clones; about 91% are singletons. Sequences were obtained from peripheral blood. Receptors originate from a woman aged 80 or older with acute or convalescent COVID-19.

V usage is TRBV5-1 and J usage is TRBJ2-3, with D perhaps matching TRBD1 (6 bases). Deletions cut 4 bases from V and 6 bases from J, with 15 bases between. The length of the CDR3 is 14 residues. Germline lookup yields CDR1 SGHRS and CDR2 YFSETQ. CDR3 sequence reads: CASSVQGLGDTQYF. The CDR3 DNA follows: TGCGCCAGCAGCGTACAGGGATTAGGGGATACGCAGTATTTT.

The J gene is TRBJ2-3, the V gene TRBV18, with 15 bases lining up with TRBD2. V was pared by 4 bases and J by 2 bases, with 7 bases of the junction left unmatched. Germline V gene lookup returns CDR1 KGHSH and CDR2 LQKENI. This CDR3 has 18 residues. In DNA, the CDR3 is TGTGCCAGCTCACTCAGGGGGACTAGCGGGAGGTACACAGATACGCAGTATTTT. It yields the protein CASSLRGTSGRYTDTQYF.

The chain links TRBV10-3 to TRBJ2-5, with D unclear. Trimming removed 8 bases from V and 0 bases from J, with 7 bases in between. The germline V gene encodes CDR1 ENHRY and CDR2 SYGVKD. There are 12 residues in the CDR3. As DNA, the CDR3 is TGTGCCATCTCCCGGGACCAAGAGACCCAGTACTTC. The encoded protein is CAISRDQETQYF.

As concerns this clone: One end of the junction is discordant with germline, which a read error may explain. This chain connects TRBV7-7 to TRBJ2-1; possibly TRBD2 for D (5 bases). The CDR3 has 15 residues. Germline V gives CDR1 SSHAT, CDR2 FNYEAQ (reference sequence). CDR3 coding DNA: TGTGCTAGCAGCTTAGAGGAGGATGCCTACAATGAGCAGTTCTTC. Translation: CASSLEEDAYNEQFF.

The rearrangement joins TRBV7-3 to TRBJ2-1; 12 positions match TRBD2. The length of the CDR3 is 14 residues. Germline loops: CDR1 SGHTA, CDR2 FQGTGA. V lost 3 bases and J lost 9; bases outside the gene matches: 3. CDR3 region: CASSLTSGSSEQFF. The CDR3 DNA sequence: TGTGCCAGCAGCTTGACTAGCGGGAGCTCTGAGCAGTTCTTC.

This clone was detected only once. The chain uses TRBV7-3 and TRBJ2-1; 10 positions match TRBD2. Trimming removed 2 bases from V and 1 base from J; junction bases left unmatched: 2. CDR1 is SGHTA, CDR2 FQGTGA, per germline. The CDR3 is 16 amino acids. CDR3 protein: CASSLETSGSYNEQFF. The DNA of the CDR3 is TGTGCCAGCAGCTTAGAGACTAGCGGGTCCTACAATGAGCAGTTCTTC.

The chain links TRBV6-5 to TRBJ1-2, with 9 bases that match TRBD1. Germline V lookup: CDR1 MNHEY, CDR2 SVGAGI. The J segment lost 4 bases and the V segment lost 2 bases, leaving 5 bases of the junction unmatched. The CDR3 runs to 15 residues. CDR3 region: CASSYRNRGPYGYTF. DNA of the CDR3: TGTGCCAGCAGTTACCGCAACAGGGGGCCCTATGGCTACACCTTC.

The V call is TRBV11-3, the J call TRBJ2-2; no clear D. Between the trimmed V and J ends, which lost 2 bases and 7 bases, there was a span of 5 bases. The germline gives CDR1 SGHNT, CDR2 YENEEA. The CDR3 is 12 residues long. DNA for the CDR3: TGTGCCAGCAGCTTACCCCGCGGGGAGCTGTTTTTT. This encodes CASSLPRGELFF.

The chain's CDR3 is CASNPSGFGTDTQYF. The CDR3 nucleotides read TGTGCCAGCAATCCTTCGGGATTTGGCACAGATACGCAGTATTTT. The J gene is TRBJ2-3, the V gene TRBV9; D might be TRBD2 (5 bases). Trimming left V 6 bases short and J 1 base short, with 15 bases between. The CDR3 extends over 15 amino acids. Germline V CDR1 and CDR2: SGDLS, YYNGEE.